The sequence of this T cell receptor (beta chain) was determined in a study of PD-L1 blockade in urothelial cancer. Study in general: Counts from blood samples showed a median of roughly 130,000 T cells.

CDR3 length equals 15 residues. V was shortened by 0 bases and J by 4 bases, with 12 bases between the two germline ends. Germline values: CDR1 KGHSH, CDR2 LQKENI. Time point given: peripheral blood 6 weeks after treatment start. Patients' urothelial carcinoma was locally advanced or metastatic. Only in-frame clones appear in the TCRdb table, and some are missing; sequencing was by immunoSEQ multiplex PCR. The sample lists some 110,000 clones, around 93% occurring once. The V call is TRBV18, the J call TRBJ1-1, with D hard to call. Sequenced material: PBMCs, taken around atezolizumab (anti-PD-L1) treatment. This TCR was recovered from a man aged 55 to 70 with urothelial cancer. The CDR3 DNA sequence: TGTGCCAGCTCACCACCGGGAGGGTTAGGCACTGAAGCTTTCTTT. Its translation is CASSPPGGLGTEAFF.